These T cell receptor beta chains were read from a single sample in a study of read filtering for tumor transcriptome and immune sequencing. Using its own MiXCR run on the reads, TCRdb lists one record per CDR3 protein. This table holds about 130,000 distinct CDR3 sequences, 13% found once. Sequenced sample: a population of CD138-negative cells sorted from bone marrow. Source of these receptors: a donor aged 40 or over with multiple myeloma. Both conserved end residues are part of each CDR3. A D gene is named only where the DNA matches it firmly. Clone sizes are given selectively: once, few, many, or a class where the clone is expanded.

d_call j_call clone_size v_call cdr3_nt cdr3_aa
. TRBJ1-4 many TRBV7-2 TGTGCCAGCAGCTATTCCACAACCTCAGCAACTAATGAAAAACTGTTTTTT CASSYSTTSATNEKLFF
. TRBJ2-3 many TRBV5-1 TGCGCCAGCAGCTTGGAAGGTCGAGATACGCAGTATTTT CASSLEGRDTQYF
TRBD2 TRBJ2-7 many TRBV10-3 TGTGCCAGCAAACCGGGACTAGCGGGAGGATCAACCTACGAGCAGTACTTC CASKPGLAGGSTYEQYF
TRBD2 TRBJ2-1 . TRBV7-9 TGTGCCAGCAGCCCCCGAGGGACTAGCGGAAACAATGAGCAGTTCTTC CASSPRGTSGNNEQFF
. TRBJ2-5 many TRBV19 TGTGCCAGTAGTATAGATCGATCCCCTCTTGTGACCCAGTACTTC CASSIDRSPLVTQYF
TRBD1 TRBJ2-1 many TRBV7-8 TGTGCCAGCAGCCCTACTGGGACAGGTTATATTCCCGAGCAGTTCTTC CASSPTGTGYIPEQFF
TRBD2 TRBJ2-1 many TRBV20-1 TGCAGTGCTAGGGTAGCGGGAGGGCCCAACAATGAGCAGTTCTTC CSARVAGGPNNEQFF
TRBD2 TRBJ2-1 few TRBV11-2 TGTGCCAGCAGCTTAGATACTAGCGGGAGGCCATCCTACAATGAGCAGTTCTTC CASSLDTSGRPSYNEQFF
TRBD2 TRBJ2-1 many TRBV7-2 TGTGCCAGCAGCCCACTAGCGGGGTACAATGAGCAGTTCTTC CASSPLAGYNEQFF
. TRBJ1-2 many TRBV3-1 TGTGCCAGCAGCCCCCGGTCAGTAGACTATGGCTACACCTTC CASSPRSVDYGYTF
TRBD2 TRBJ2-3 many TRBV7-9 TGTGCCAGCAGCTTACTAGCGGGGGGATCCACAGATACGCAGTATTTT CASSLLAGGSTDTQYF
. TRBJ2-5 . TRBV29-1 TGCAGCGTTGGTGTAACGGGAGTTTCAGAGACCCAGTACTTC CSVGVTGVSETQYF
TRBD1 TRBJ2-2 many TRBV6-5 TGTGCCAGCAGTTACTCTGGACAGGGGGCTGGAGGGACCGGGGAGCTGTTTTTT CASSYSGQGAGGTGELFF
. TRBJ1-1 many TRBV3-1 TGTGCCAGCAGCCGGGCGGACCTGAACTCTGAAGCTTTCTTT CASSRADLNSEAFF
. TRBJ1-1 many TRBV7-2 TGTGCCAGCGGAAGGGGGTGGGCGAACACTGAAGCTTTCTTT CASGRGWANTEAFF
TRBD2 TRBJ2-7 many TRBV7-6 TGTGCCAGCAGCGACGGGACTAGCGGAGCCTACGAGCAGTACTTC CASSDGTSGAYEQYF
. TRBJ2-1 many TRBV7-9 TGTGCCAGCAGCCCCCGATTCACCTCCAATGAGCAGTTCTTC CASSPRFTSNEQFF
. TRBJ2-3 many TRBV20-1 TGCAGTGCTAAAGAAAGGATCGGGGGCAGCATATTCTCAGATACGCAGTATTTT CSAKERIGGSIFSDTQYF
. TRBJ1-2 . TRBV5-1 TGCGCCAGCAGCATGGGGGCTAACTATGGCTACACCTTC CASSMGANYGYTF
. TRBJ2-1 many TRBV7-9 TGTGCCAGCAGCTTTAGACTCCGGAGCTCCTACAATGAGCAGTTCTTC CASSFRLRSSYNEQFF
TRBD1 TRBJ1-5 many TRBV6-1 TGTGCCAGCAGTGGGACAGGAGGTCAGCCCCAGCATTTT CASSGTGGQPQHF
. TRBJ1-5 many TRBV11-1 TGTGCCAGCAGCACCCCCAGGGCCAGCAATCAGCCCCAGCATTTT CASSTPRASNQPQHF
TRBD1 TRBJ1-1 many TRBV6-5 TGTGCCAGCAGGGACACAGGGGGCTCTAGCACTGAAGCTTTCTTT CASRDTGGSSTEAFF
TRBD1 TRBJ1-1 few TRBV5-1 TGCGCCAGCAGCTTGGCAGGGACAGGAAACACTGAAGCTTTCTTT CASSLAGTGNTEAFF
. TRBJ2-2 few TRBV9 TGTGCCAGCAGCCTAGACACCGGGGAGCCGTTTTTT CASSLDTGEPFF
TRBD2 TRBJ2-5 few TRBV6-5 TGTGCCAGCAGCACAACTTTTGGGACTAGCGGGAGCCAAGAGACCCAGTACTTC CASSTTFGTSGSQETQYF
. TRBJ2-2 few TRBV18 TGTGCCAGCTCACCATACGACGGGGAGCTGTTTTTT CASSPYDGELFF
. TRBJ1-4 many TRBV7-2 TGTGCCAGCAGCTTAGATGATGAAAAACTGTTTTTT CASSLDDEKLFF
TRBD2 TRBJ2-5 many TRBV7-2 TGTGCCAGCAGCTTAGGCGGGGGGCGCGGGGAGACCCAGTACTTC CASSLGGGRGETQYF
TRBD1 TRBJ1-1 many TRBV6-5 TGTGCCAGCAGTTACTCGAAGACAGGGAAGGCTTTCTTT CASSYSKTGKAFF
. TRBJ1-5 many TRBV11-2 TGTGCCAGCAGCTTTGGGACATACGGGCAGCCCCAGCATTTT CASSFGTYGQPQHF
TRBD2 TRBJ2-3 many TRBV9 TGTGCCAGCAGCCACGGCGGGGGGGGCACAGATACGCAGTATTTT CASSHGGGGTDTQYF
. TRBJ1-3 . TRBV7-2 TGTGCCAGCAGCTTAGATACAGGGTTCGCGGGAAACACCATATATTTT CASSLDTGFAGNTIYF
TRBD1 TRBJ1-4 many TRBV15 TGTGCCACCAGCAGGGACAGGGCGGGTGAAAAACTGTTTTTT CATSRDRAGEKLFF
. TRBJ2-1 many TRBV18 TGTGCCAGCTCACCGTCAGGGGACTACAATGAGCAGTTCTTC CASSPSGDYNEQFF
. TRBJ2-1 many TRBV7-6 TGTGCCAGCAGCTTAGTAGCGACGAATGAGCAGTTCTTC CASSLVATNEQFF
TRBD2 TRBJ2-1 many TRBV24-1 TGTGCCACCAGTGGAGGGACTAGCGGGATAGATGAGCAGTTCTTC CATSGGTSGIDEQFF
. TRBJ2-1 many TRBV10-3 TGTGCCATCTTGCTGGGCAATGAGCAGTTCTTC CAILLGNEQFF
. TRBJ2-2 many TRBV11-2 TGTGCCAGCAGCTCCGCTAGGGCCGGGGAGCTGTTTTTT CASSSARAGELFF
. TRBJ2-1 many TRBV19 TGTGCCAGTAGTATAACTCTAGGGGGGAGGAATGAGCAGTTCTTC CASSITLGGRNEQFF
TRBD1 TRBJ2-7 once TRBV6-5 TGTGCCAGCAGTTACACCGGTGGGACAGGGAAGGTCGAGCAGTACTTC CASSYTGGTGKVEQYF
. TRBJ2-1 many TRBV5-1 TGCGCCAGCAGGGGGGGGACAGACGGCGATGAGCAGTTCTTC CASRGGTDGDEQFF
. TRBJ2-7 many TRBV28 TGTGCCAGCAAGGGTAGCGGCCTAGAAACGTTCGGGCAGTACTTC CASKGSGLETFGQYF
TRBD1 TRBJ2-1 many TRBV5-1 TGCGCCAGCAGCCAACAGGGGGTGCACAATGAGCAGTTCTTC CASSQQGVHNEQFF
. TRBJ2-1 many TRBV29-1 TGCAGCGTTGAAATCGGGGGACGTGGTGAGCAGTTCTTC CSVEIGGRGEQFF
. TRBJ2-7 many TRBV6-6 TGTGCCAGCATCTTGGGGGACCCCCCTGTCGGCGAGCAGTACTTC CASILGDPPVGEQYF
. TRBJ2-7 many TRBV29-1 TGCAGCGCATCTATAAGCTCCTACGAGCAGTACTTC CSASISSYEQYF
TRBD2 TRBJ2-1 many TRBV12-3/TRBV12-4 TGTGCCAGCAGTACTAGCGGCGGCGATGAGCAGTTCTTC CASSTSGGDEQFF